This is a list of T cell receptor beta chains from one sample in a study of T cell repertoires in cytomegalovirus infection. TCRdb called the reads again in MiXCR, with one record for every CDR3 protein. Of around 290,000 distinct CDR3 sequences detected, over 20% appear once; the ten largest clones hold approximately 15%. The sample was PBMCs. The receptors originated from a human donor in good health (CMV status not recorded). Some clones in this sample may be carry-over from other donors' samples. Each CDR3 is given without its conserved first and last residue.

length	V	J	CDR3
9	TRBV7-9	TRBJ2-7	ASSLGVEQY
14	TRBV24-1	TRBJ2-3	ATSDIGPKSTDTQY
12	TRBV5-5	TRBJ2-7	ASSPLGESYEQY
13	TRBV7-2	TRBJ1-5	ASSQWDRGDQPQH
12	TRBV19	TRBJ2-2	ASSSLPTAGELF
12	TRBV6-6	TRBJ2-3	ASSYSLSPNTQY
12	TRBV7-6	TRBJ2-7	ASSLTVGAYEQY
14	TRBV2	TRBJ2-5	ASSEGRVGAQETQY
12	TRBV7-2	TRBJ2-5	ASSLGRQRETQY
14	TRBV28	TRBJ2-5	ASSSRFFVGQETQY
12	TRBV7-2	TRBJ1-5	ASSSGQINQPQH
16	TRBV2	TRBJ2-3	ASSRKPGLAVSTDTQY